What follows are 30 T cell receptor beta chains derived from one specimen sequenced in a study of PD-1 blockade in mismatch repair-deficient tumors (dated by TCRdb to about 2017). The library was built by means of the immunoSEQ multiplex PCR assay. TCRdb provides this immuneACCESS table in a form limited to in-frame rearrangements. Some clones are lacking; in checked studies, under half of them reflect an unresolved V gene, and why the rest are absent is not known. This sample holds approximately 120,000 clones; 86% were observed only once. The leading ten clones occupy roughly 13% of the sample. The sample was peripheral blood, taken 44 weeks after starting pembrolizumab. These receptors were collected from an adult with mismatch repair-deficient cancer.

The chain uses TRBV7-9 and TRBJ2-7; tentatively, D is TRBD2 (5 bases). The CDR3 is 15 residues long. V was shortened by 2 bases and J by 2 bases, with 13 bases between the two germline ends. In germline, CDR1 is SEHNR, CDR2 FQNEAQ (reference sequence). The CDR3, as DNA: TGTGCCAGCAGCTTATCGGAAAACGGGACCTACGAGCAGTACTTC. Amino acid sequence: CASSLSENGTYEQYF.

This chain links TRBV14 with TRBJ2-1, with TRBD2 matching 7 bases. This CDR3 region has 16 residues. CDR1 is SGHDN, CDR2 FVKESK, per germline. V lost 0 bases and J lost 2; bases outside the gene matches: 4. The CDR3 sequence: CASSQDWTRAYNEQFF. In DNA form, the CDR3 reads TGTGCCAGCAGCCAAGACTGGACTAGAGCCTACAATGAGCAGTTCTTC.

The chain combines TRBV7-2 with TRBJ2-5; tentatively, D is TRBD2 (6 bases). Per germline, CDR1 SGHTA and CDR2 FQGNSA. The CDR3 covers 15 residues. V lost 3 bases, J lost 5 bases, and 16 bases lay in between. CDR3 residues: CASSFQWGEGETQYF. The CDR3 region has the DNA TGTGCCAGCAGCTTCCAGTGGGGGGAAGGGGAGACCCAGTACTTC.

This chain uses TRBV19 with TRBJ2-7; D perhaps matches TRBD2 (6 bases). The ends were cut back, 4 bases at V and 0 bases at J, with 22 bases in the middle. The V gene's germline CDR1 is LNHDA and CDR2 SQIVND (reference sequence). CDR3 size: 18 residues. The CDR3 loop reads CASSRKAGSRLDSYEQYF. CDR3 bases: TGTGCCAGTAGTAGGAAGGCGGGGTCTAGACTGGACTCCTACGAGCAGTACTTC.

This chain connects TRBV19 to TRBJ2-3; 8 bases fit TRBD2. Losses at the gene ends were 7 bases for V and 0 bases for J; bases not matched to a gene: 6. CDR1 is LNHDA, CDR2 SQIVND, per germline (reference sequence). The CDR3 length is 15 residues. In DNA form, the CDR3 reads TGTGCCAGTACCCGTAGCGGGACCAGCACAGATACGCAGTATTTT. This gives the protein CASTRSGTSTDTQYF. Based on the CDR3 plus reference TRBV19 and TRBJ2-3, the full variable domain is DGGITQSPKYLFRKEGQNVTLSCEQNLNHDAMYWYRQDPGQGLRLIYYSQIVNDFQKGDIAEGYSVSREKKESFPLTVTSAQKNPTAFYLCASTRSGTSTDTQYFGPGTRLTVL.

The chain uses TRBV19 and TRBJ2-1; D is unclear. The CDR3 covers 12 residues. The ends were cut back, 3 bases at V and 10 bases at J, with 10 bases in the middle. Germline lookup yields CDR1 LNHDA and CDR2 SQIVND (reference sequence). Here the CDR3 DNA reads TGTGCCAGTAGTATGGCTACCGAGGAGCAGTTCTTC. Translating gives CASSMATEEQFF.

This chain connects TRBV4-3 to TRBJ2-2; D not resolved. The CDR3 runs to 14 residues. V was trimmed by 4 bases and J by 7 bases, leaving 13 bases between them. Germline CDR1 reads LGHNA; CDR2 reads YSLEER. CDR3 DNA: TGCGCCAGCAGCCCAAGGAGCCTGGACGGGGAGCTGTTTTTT. Its protein is CASSPRSLDGELFF.

The J gene is TRBJ2-6, the V gene TRBV14; 10 nucleotides match TRBD1. The CDR3 consists of 19 residues. V shed 3 bases, J shed 1 base, and the junction held 9 bases outside the gene matches. The V gene's germline CDR1 is SGHDN and CDR2 FVKESK. The DNA of the CDR3 is TGTGCCAGCAGCCATTATCCGGGACAGGGGAAGTCTGGGGCCAACGTCCTGACTTTC. The encoded protein is CASSHYPGQGKSGANVLTF.

As concerns this clone: This likely comes from a read error, as the CDR3 has no conserved phenylalanine or tryptophan at its end. No DNA is shown, since the ends of the CDR3 on it are uncertain; the CDR3 is the one TCRdb lists. The genes are TRBV11-3 and TRBJ1-1; the table's D call, TRBD1, was not checked against the DNA. The CDR3 extends over 12 residues, inclusive of both ends. CDR1 and CDR2 (germline): SGHNT, YENEEA. CDR3 region: CASSLGQGGIRI.

The chain has TRBV10-3 and TRBJ1-2; TRBD1 agrees at 11 bases. V was pared by 3 bases and J by 4 bases, with 10 bases of the junction left unmatched. The CDR3 sequence is 17 residues long. In germline, CDR1 is ENHRY, CDR2 SYGVKD. The CDR3 region has the DNA TGTGCCATCAGTGAATCGGGACAGGGGGTTAACAGCTATGGCTACACCTTC. Protein: CAISESGQGVNSYGYTF.

The CDR3 reads CASTGSQETQYF. The CDR3 nucleotides read TGTGCCAGCACTGGTTCCCAAGAGACCCAGTACTTC. The rearrangement joins TRBV7-6 to TRBJ2-5, with D uncertain. The germline gives CDR1 SGHVS, CDR2 FNYEAQ. The CDR3 length is 12 residues. V lost 7 bases to trimming and J lost 1 base, with 7 bases between them.

This rearrangement joins TRBV29-1 to TRBJ2-1; 9 bases fit TRBD2. The J segment lost 1 base and the V segment lost 3 bases, leaving 4 bases of the junction unmatched. The CDR3 totals 15 residues. Germline assignment: CDR1 SQVTM and CDR2 ANQGSEA. The CDR3 sequence: CSVESGRKSYNEQFF. CDR3 bases: TGCAGCGTTGAGAGCGGGAGGAAATCCTACAATGAGCAGTTCTTC.

This clone was seen more than once but under ten times. The chain uses TRBV30 and TRBJ1-2; D may be TRBD1 (5 bases). Looked up from germline, CDR1 is GTSNPN and CDR2 is SVGIG (reference sequence). The CDR3 runs 12 residues. Trimming removed 4 bases at V and 6 bases at J, with 12 bases between. CDR3 DNA: TGTGCCTGGAACCGGGGGGGAGATGGCTACACCTTC. It specifies CAWNRGGDGYTF.

The chain uses TRBV6-4 and TRBJ2-2, with a weak D call TRBD2 (6 bases). Germline assignment: CDR1 MRHNA and CDR2 SNTAGT. Trimming removed 3 bases at V and 4 bases at J, with 9 bases between. This CDR3 comprises 14 residues. As DNA, the CDR3 is TGTGCCAGCAGTGAAAAGACTAGCACCGGGGAGCTGTTTTTT. This sequence encodes CASSEKTSTGELFF.

V and J are TRBV7-6 and TRBJ1-3; D uncertain. The CDR3 totals 16 residues. Per the germline V gene, CDR1 is SGHVS and CDR2 is FNYEAQ. Trimming shortened V by 0 bases and J by 0 bases, and 9 bases separated the two germline ends. The CDR3 sequence: CASSLAGRYSGNTIYF. The CDR3 bases are TGTGCCAGCAGCTTAGCGGGCCGGTACTCTGGAAACACCATATATTTT.

The chain carries TRBV15 and TRBJ2-3; 13 bases are a match to TRBD2. V was pared by 0 bases and J by 4 bases, with 7 bases of the junction left unmatched. Germline CDR1 reads LNHNV; CDR2 reads YYDKDF (reference sequence). There are 18 residues in the CDR3. CDR3: CATSRDVGTSGIADTQYF. The CDR3 DNA follows: TGTGCCACCAGCAGAGATGTCGGGACTAGCGGGATAGCAGATACGCAGTATTTT.

V usage is TRBV6-1 and J usage is TRBJ1-3; D gene uncertain. Deletions cut 6 bases from V and 1 base from J, with 1 base between. The germline V gene encodes CDR1 MNHNS and CDR2 SASEGT. This CDR3 is built from 11 residues. In DNA form, the CDR3 reads TGTGCCAGCAGGTCTGGAAACACCATATATTTT. Translating gives CASRSGNTIYF.

The chain is built from TRBV27 and TRBJ1-2; perhaps TRBD1 as D (6 bases). Trimming stripped 3 bases from V and 0 bases from J, with 11 bases between. The CDR3 sequence is 15 residues long. Germline CDR1 is MNHEY and CDR2 is SMNVEV (reference sequence). The CDR3 protein is CASSFGGHSNYGYTF. CDR3 DNA sequence: TGTGCCAGCAGTTTCGGGGGGCACTCTAACTATGGCTACACCTTC.

The rearrangement joins TRBV27 to TRBJ2-7, with unresolved D. This CDR3 is built from 13 residues. From germline, CDR1 is MNHEY and CDR2 SMNVEV (reference sequence). V was pared by 5 bases and J by 0 bases, with 8 bases between. As DNA, the CDR3 is TGTGCCAGCAGTGTCCAAGGCTCCTACGAGCAGTACTTC. Translating it yields CASSVQGSYEQYF.

This sequence joins TRBV5-1 and TRBJ2-7; either TRBD1 or TRBD2 may supply D (5 bases each). This CDR3 is 15 amino acids long. The germline gives CDR1 SGHRS, CDR2 YFSETQ. The V and J ends lost 2 bases and 6 bases respectively, with 18 bases between them. DNA for the CDR3: TGCGCCAGCAGCTTCGTGGGGGAGTCTTCAAGCGAGCAGTACTTC. It encodes CASSFVGESSSEQYF.

The chain recombines TRBV6-5 with TRBJ2-1, with D unclear. CDR1 MNHEY and CDR2 SVGAGI come from the germline V gene. Between the trimmed V and J ends, which lost 0 bases and 6 bases, there was a span of 9 bases. The CDR3 runs 14 residues. The CDR3 region is CASSYSGRSNEQFF. Written as DNA, the CDR3 is TGTGCCAGCAGTTACTCGGGTCGGAGCAATGAGCAGTTCTTC.

This clone was counted a single time. The chain uses TRBV21-1 and TRBJ1-2; TRBD1, as called in the table, went unchecked against the DNA. TRBV21-1 is noted as a pseudogene. The CDR3 spans 15 residues. In DNA form, the CDR3 reads TGTGCCAGCAGCGAACGACAGGGCCTAGACTATGGCTACACCTTC. Encoded protein: CASSERQGLDYGYTF.

This clone appeared a few times. The rearrangement joins TRBV7-9 to TRBJ2-1; 7 positions agree with TRBD1. The CDR3 loop spans 14 amino acids. Germline V gives CDR1 SEHNR, CDR2 FQNEAQ (reference sequence). The trim removed 9 bases at V and 7 bases at J, leaving 12 bases unmatched. This CDR3 is CASLPQGGSNEQFF. For the CDR3, the DNA is TGTGCCAGTCTCCCCCAAGGGGGCTCTAATGAGCAGTTCTTC.

This chain joins TRBV19 and TRBJ1-1, with D possibly being TRBD1 (5 bases). V shed 5 bases and J shed 5 bases, with 21 bases lying between them. CDR3 length: 16 amino acids. The germline CDR1 and CDR2 sequences are LNHDA and SQIVND (reference sequence). The CDR3 reads CASSPPGRVRGTEAFF. CDR3 nucleotides: TGTGCCAGTAGTCCTCCGGGCAGGGTACGAGGAACTGAAGCTTTCTTT.

The gene calls are TRBV5-1 and TRBJ1-3; TRBD1 aligns across 7 bases. Germline V gene lookup returns CDR1 SGHRS and CDR2 YFSETQ. The CDR3 is 14 residues long. J was trimmed by 3 bases and V by 4 bases; bases with no gene match: 4. Here the CDR3 reads CASSPTGNGNTIYF. CDR3 DNA sequence: TGCGCCAGCAGCCCGACAGGGAATGGAAACACCATATATTTT.

This clone has only one observation. The chain employs TRBV2 and TRBJ2-1; TRBD2 matches 13 bases. V dropped 3 bases and J dropped 8; count of bases not matched to a gene: 7. Germline loops: CDR1 SNHLY, CDR2 FYNNEI. The CDR3 length is 16 residues. The CDR3 sequence is CASSEGGLAGSDEQFF. CDR3 DNA sequence: TGTGCCAGCAGTGAGGGGGGACTAGCGGGATCAGATGAGCAGTTCTTC.

The rearrangement links TRBV7-3 to TRBJ2-1; TRBD2 might be the D (6 bases). The CDR3 extends over 14 amino acids. Trimming shortened V by 4 bases and J by 5 bases, and 12 bases separated the two germline ends. Germline V CDR1 and CDR2: SGHTA, FQGTGA. The CDR3 loop is CASSWTGENNEQFF. The DNA of the CDR3 is TGTGCCAGCAGCTGGACGGGAGAGAACAATGAGCAGTTCTTC.

This chain joins TRBV18 and TRBJ2-3, with D unresolved. Trimming removed 1 base from V and 0 bases from J, with 8 bases in between. Germline V CDR1 and CDR2: KGHSH, LQKENI. The CDR3 length is 15 residues. The DNA for the CDR3 is TGTGCCAGCTCACCACAAGTAGGGAGCACAGATACGCAGTATTTT. This codes for CASSPQVGSTDTQYF.

The chain joins TRBV29-1 to TRBJ2-5; 7 nucleotides match TRBD2. The CDR3 has 13 amino acids. Germline CDR1 reads SQVTM; CDR2 reads ANQGSEA. V lost 5 bases, J lost 6 bases, and 9 bases stayed unmatched. This CDR3 reads CSVHWREMKTQYF. CDR3 coding DNA: TGCAGCGTTCATTGGCGGGAGATGAAGACCCAGTACTTC.

This clone has just one count. The V and J genes are TRBV15 and TRBJ2-2; tentatively, D is TRBD2 (6 bases). CDR1 LNHNV and CDR2 YYDKDF come from the germline V gene (reference sequence). The CDR3 totals 15 residues. V was cut by 0 bases and J by 5 bases, with 10 bases left in between. Here the CDR3 reads CATSRDGSQTGELFF. The DNA of the CDR3 is TGTGCCACCAGCAGAGACGGGAGTCAAACCGGGGAGCTGTTTTTT.